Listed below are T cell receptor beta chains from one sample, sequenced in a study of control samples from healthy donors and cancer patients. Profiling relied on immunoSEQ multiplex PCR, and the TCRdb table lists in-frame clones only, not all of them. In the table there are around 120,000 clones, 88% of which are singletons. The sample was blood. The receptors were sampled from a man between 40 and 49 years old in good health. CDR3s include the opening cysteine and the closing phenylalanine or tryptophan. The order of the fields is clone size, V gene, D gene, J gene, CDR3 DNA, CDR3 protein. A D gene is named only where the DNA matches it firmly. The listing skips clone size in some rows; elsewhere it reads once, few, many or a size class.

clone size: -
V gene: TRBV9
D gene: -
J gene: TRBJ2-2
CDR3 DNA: TGTGCCAGCAGCGTAGTAGGCACCGTGAACACCGGGGAGCTGTTTTTT
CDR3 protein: CASSVVGTVNTGELFF

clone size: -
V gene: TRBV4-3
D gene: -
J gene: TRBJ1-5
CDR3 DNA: TGCGCCAGCAGCCCTGACGGGCTCTCCGGTCAGCCCCAGCATTTT
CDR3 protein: CASSPDGLSGQPQHF

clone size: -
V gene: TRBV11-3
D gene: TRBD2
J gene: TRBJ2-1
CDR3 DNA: TGTGCCAGCAGCTTAGATACTAGCGGGGGAAAAGACAATGAGCAGTTCTTC
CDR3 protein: CASSLDTSGGKDNEQFF

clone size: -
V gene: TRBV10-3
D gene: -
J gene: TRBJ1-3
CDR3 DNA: TGTGCCATAAGAGACTCTGGAAACACCATATATTTT
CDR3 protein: CAIRDSGNTIYF

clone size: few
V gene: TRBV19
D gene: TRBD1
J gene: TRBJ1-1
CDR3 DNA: TGTGCCAGTAGTTCCGACAGGGGGACTGAAGCTTTCTTT
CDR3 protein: CASSSDRGTEAFF

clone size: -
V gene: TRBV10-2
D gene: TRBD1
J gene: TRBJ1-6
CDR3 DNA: TGCGCCACTGGTTCAGGGGGAGGGGTGGGTTCACCCCTCCACTTT
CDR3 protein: CATGSGGGVGSPLHF

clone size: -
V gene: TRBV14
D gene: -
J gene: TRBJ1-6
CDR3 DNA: TGTGCCAGCAGCCAATGGGGAACTTCACCCCTCCACTTT
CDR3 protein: CASSQWGTSPLHF

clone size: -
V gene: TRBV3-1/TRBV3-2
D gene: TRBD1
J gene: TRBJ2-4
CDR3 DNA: TGTGCCAGCAGCCAAGACAGGGGGCTCGTGAACATTCAGTACTTC
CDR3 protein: CASSQDRGLVNIQYF

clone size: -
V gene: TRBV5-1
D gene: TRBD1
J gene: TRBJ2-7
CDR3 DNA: TGCGCCAGCAGCGCAACCGGGACAGGGGGCTACGAGCAGTACTTC
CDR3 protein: CASSATGTGGYEQYF

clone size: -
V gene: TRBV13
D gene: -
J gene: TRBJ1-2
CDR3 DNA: TGTGCCAGCAGCTTTGGGCAGACCTCAGGCGCGTATGGCTACACCTTC
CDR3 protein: CASSFGQTSGAYGYTF

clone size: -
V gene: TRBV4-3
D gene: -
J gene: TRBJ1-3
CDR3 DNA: TGCGCCAGCAGCCCAGAGGGGGGGCAGAGCTCTGGAAACACCATATATTTT
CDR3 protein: CASSPEGGQSSGNTIYF

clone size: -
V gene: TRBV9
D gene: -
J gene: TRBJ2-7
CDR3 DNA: TGTGCCAGCAGCGTAGAATCGTCAGGGTCCCACGAGCAGTACTTC
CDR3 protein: CASSVESSGSHEQYF

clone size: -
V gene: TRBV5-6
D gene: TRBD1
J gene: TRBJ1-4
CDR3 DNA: TGTGCCAGCAGCCTGTATACAGGGGTCGCTAATGAAAAACTGTTTTTT
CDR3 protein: CASSLYTGVANEKLFF

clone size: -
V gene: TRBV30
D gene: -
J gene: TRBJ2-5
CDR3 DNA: TGTGCCTGGAGTCTAGACCAAGAGACCCAGTACTTC
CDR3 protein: CAWSLDQETQYF

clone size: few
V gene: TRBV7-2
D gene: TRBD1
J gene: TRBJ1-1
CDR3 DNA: TGTGCCAGCAGCTCACAGGGGGCGGGTACTGAAGCTTTCTTT
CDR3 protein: CASSSQGAGTEAFF

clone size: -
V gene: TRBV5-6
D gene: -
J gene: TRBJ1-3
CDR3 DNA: TGTGCCAGCAGCTGGCCCGGCAGAGCAGGGGCTGGTGGAAACACCATATATTTT
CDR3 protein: CASSWPGRAGAGGNTIYF

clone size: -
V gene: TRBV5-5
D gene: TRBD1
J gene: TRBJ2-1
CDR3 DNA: TGTGCCAGCAGCTTGGGACAGGGGGCGCCTGAGCAGTTCTTC
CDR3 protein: CASSLGQGAPEQFF

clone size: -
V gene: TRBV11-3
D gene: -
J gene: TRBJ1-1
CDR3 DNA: TGTGCCAGCAGCTTATCTACTAACACTGAAGCTTTCTTT
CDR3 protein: CASSLSTNTEAFF

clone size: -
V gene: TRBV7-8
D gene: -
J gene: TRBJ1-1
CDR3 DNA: TGTGCCAGCAGCTTAGAGGCAGCTGGAAACACTGAAGCTTTCTTT
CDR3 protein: CASSLEAAGNTEAFF

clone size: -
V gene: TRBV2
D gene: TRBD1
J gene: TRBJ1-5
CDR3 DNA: TGTGCCAGCAGGCCGGGACAGGGGATGATGCAGCCCCAGCATTTT
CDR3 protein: CASRPGQGMMQPQHF

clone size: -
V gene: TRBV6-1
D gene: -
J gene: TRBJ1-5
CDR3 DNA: TGTGCCAGCAGTGAAAGTCGGACTCGCAATCAGCCCCAGCATTTT
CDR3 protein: CASSESRTRNQPQHF

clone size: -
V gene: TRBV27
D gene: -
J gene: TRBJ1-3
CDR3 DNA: TGTGCCAGCAGTCTGGATCGAAACACCATATATTTT
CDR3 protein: CASSLDRNTIYF